This T cell receptor (beta chain) was sequenced during a study of Ad26.COV2.S vaccination and SARS-CoV-2 variants. Study conclusions and caveats: Non-spike TCR breadth showed similarity between vaccine and placebo recipients.

Assay used: immunoSEQ multiplex PCR; TCRdb lists only in-frame clones, some missing. The sample lists approximately 300,000 clones; around four fifths were seen once. V was clipped by 6 bases and J by 4 bases; unmatched bases: 2. Germline V gene sequence: CDR1 MDHEN, CDR2 SYDVKM. The CDR3 is 12 amino acids. As regards this clone: Antigen specificity is unknown.

Described treatment: around 19 received Ad26.COV2.S at low or high dose, single or two shots; a few received placebo; per-sample allocation not given. Sampling took place 63 days after the first vaccine or placebo injection. The chain combines TRBV28 with TRBJ1-2; the match to TRBD1 covers 7 bases. The sequenced sample was peripheral blood, obtained in a trial of Ad26.COV2.S vaccine versus placebo. The origin of this receptor is a person between 18 and 65 years old who received the Ad26.COV2.S COVID-19 vaccine or a placebo. The chain's CDR3 is CASSDRVYGYTF. CDR3 nucleotides: TGTGCCAGCAGCGACAGGGTCTATGGCTACACCTTC.